This TCR beta chain is drawn from a study of blood T cell repertoires in COVID-19. In the study overall: Whether acute or convalescent, the COVID-19 samples came from the United States, Italy and Spain. PBMCs, B-cell-depleted T cells, or T cells were the source of the cDNA or gDNA that made up the material.

Per the original data handling: Cell counts per sample came from amplifying reference gene primers. TCRdb's table, derived via immunoSEQ multiplex PCR, lists solely in-frame clones and lacks some. The V and J calls and the clone size are those of that table, but D and trimming were determined from the DNA. The sample has 150,000 or so clones, roughly 86% seen once. Per the germline V gene, CDR1 is SGDLS and CDR2 is YYNGEE. The length of the CDR3 is 15 residues. Trimming took 4 bases from V and 3 from J, leaving 17 bases between them. The chain joins TRBV9 to TRBJ2-7, with D tentatively TRBD1 (5 bases). This sequence was found in a man aged 35 to 55 who had recovered from COVID-19. Sequencing was carried out using peripheral blood. CDR3 nucleotides: TGTGCCAGCAGCCTCGGCCCACGCAGGGACTACGAGCAGTACTTC. It translates to CASSLGPRRDYEQYF.